These 30 T cell receptor beta chains came from one sample sequenced in a study of CD8 T cells in ankylosing spondylitis. TCRdb processed the 5' RACE reads anew with MiXCR; each CDR3 protein has one entry. The sample includes a few hundred thousand distinct CDR3 sequences, about 20% seen only once; the top ten take over 10%. The sample was blood, either unsorted or a sorted T cell fraction (not recorded which). The receptors originated from a male donor with ankylosing spondylitis or in good health (not recorded which).

This clonotype was counted a few times. The junction does not match germline at one end; this may be a read error. The chain has TRBV11-2 and TRBJ2-2; 7 bases align to TRBD1. The CDR3 loop spans 14 amino acids. Germline V gene data show CDR1 as SGHAT and CDR2 as FQNNGV. The DNA for the CDR3 is TGTGCCAGCAGCCCTCGACAGGGTTCCGGGGAGCCGTTTTTT. This encodes CASSPRQGSGEPFF.

The V gene is TRBV10-3, the J gene TRBJ2-5; no clear D gene. Germline V CDR1 and CDR2: ENHRY, SYGVKD. CDR3 length equals 13 residues. Deletions cut 6 bases from V and 5 bases from J, with 13 bases between. The CDR3 nucleotides are TGTGCCATCAGAGAAAGGTCCCACGAGACCCAGTACTTC. Translated, it gives CAIRERSHETQYF.

The chain links TRBV12-3 or TRBV12-4 to TRBJ1-4; a weak D match, TRBD1 (5 bases). Trimming pared 3 bases from V and 3 bases from J, leaving 8 bases between. This CDR3 has 14 amino acids. The CDR3 spells CASSLGVANEKLFF. The CDR3 coding sequence is TGTGCCAGCAGTTTGGGGGTTGCTAATGAAAAACTGTTTTTT.

This chain joins TRBV9 and TRBJ2-3; the match to TRBD1 covers 8 bases. V was pared by 0 bases and J by 6 bases, with 6 bases of the junction left unmatched. The CDR3 loop spans 15 amino acids. Germline CDR1 is SGDLS and CDR2 is YYNGEE. For the CDR3, the DNA is TGTGCCAGCAGCGTAGAGGCAGGGGGCCCGGATACGCAGTATTTT. This encodes CASSVEAGGPDTQYF.

This rearrangement joins TRBV10-3 to TRBJ2-2, with 8 positions matching TRBD1. The germline V gene encodes CDR1 ENHRY and CDR2 SYGVKD. The CDR3 is 17 residues long. The V and J ends lost 10 bases and 4 bases, in that order; junction bases with no gene match: 17. As DNA, the CDR3 is TGTGCCACCGGAAAGGGCCCAGGACAGGGTCCCACCGGGGAGCTGTTTTTT. It translates to CATGKGPGQGPTGELFF.

This clonotype has just a few counts. For the CDR3, the DNA is TGCGCCAGCAGCCCTGCCGGGACAGACTACGAGCAGTACTTC. Translation gives CASSPAGTDYEQYF. The chain carries TRBV5-1 and TRBJ2-7; 7 nucleotides line up with TRBD1. Trimming cost V 4 bases and J 3 bases; bases outside gene matches: 7. There are 14 residues in the CDR3. Germline V gives CDR1 SGHRS, CDR2 YFSETQ.

There are a few counts of this clonotype. The chain has TRBV12-3 or TRBV12-4 and TRBJ2-3; D tentatively reads TRBD1 or TRBD2 (6 bases each). The V and J ends lost 6 bases and 3 bases respectively, with 16 bases between them. The CDR3 loop spans 15 amino acids. This CDR3 is CASSWAGGLTDTQYF. For the CDR3, the DNA is TGTGCCAGCAGCTGGGCTGGGGGGCTTACAGATACGCAGTATTTT.

The chain recombines TRBV20-1 with TRBJ1-6; D is uncertain. CDR3 length equals 12 residues. The V and J ends lost 6 bases and 12 bases respectively, with 15 bases between them. The germline V gene has CDR1 DFQATT and CDR2 SNEGSKA (reference sequence). The chain's CDR3 is CSAGRAGKPLHF. The CDR3 DNA sequence: TGCAGTGCCGGAAGGGCGGGCAAACCCCTCCACTTT.

The chain couples TRBV12-3 or TRBV12-4 to TRBJ2-7; D possibly uses TRBD1 or TRBD2 (6 bases each). Trimming left V 5 bases short and J 6 bases short, with 20 bases between. The CDR3 has 15 residues. CDR3 sequence: CASSPEGVGGLEQYF. The CDR3 DNA follows: TGTGCCAGCAGTCCGGAGGGGGTTGGGGGCCTCGAGCAGTACTTC.

This clonotype was seen a handful of times. The chain uses TRBV6-6 and TRBJ2-7; D is unclear. Per germline, CDR1 MNHNY and CDR2 SVGAGI (reference sequence). Trimming pared 0 bases from V and 7 bases from J, leaving 10 bases between. The CDR3 totals 13 residues. The CDR3 protein is CASSYSSRREQYF. CDR3 nucleotide sequence: TGTGCCAGCAGTTACTCGTCCCGCCGGGAGCAGTACTTC.

This chain's CDR3 is CASSYTGLSSYNEQFF. Written as DNA, the CDR3 is TGTGCCAGCAGTTACACCGGACTCAGCTCCTACAATGAGCAGTTCTTC. V gene TRBV6-5 combines with J gene TRBJ2-1, with D possibly TRBD2 on 5 matching bases. CDR1 and CDR2 from the germline V gene are MNHEY and SVGAGI. V was pared by 2 bases and J by 0 bases, with 11 bases between. CDR3 length: 16 amino acids.

V is TRBV11-2 and J is TRBJ2-5; D is ambiguous. This CDR3 has 14 amino acids. Germline CDR1 and CDR2: SGHAT and FQNNGV. V was trimmed by 4 bases and J by 5 bases, leaving 14 bases between them. The CDR3 DNA is TGTGCCAGCAGCTCGCTACGGACCGGCGAGACCCAGTACTTC. Translation: CASSSLRTGETQYF.

The chain employs TRBV7-9 and TRBJ2-1; no reliable D call. Trimming took 1 base from V and 9 from J, leaving 10 bases between them. This CDR3 has 13 amino acids. Germline values: CDR1 SEHNR, CDR2 FQNEAQ (reference sequence). Here the CDR3 reads CASSLENYGEQFF. The CDR3 DNA reads as TGTGCCAGCAGCTTAGAAAATTACGGTGAGCAGTTCTTC.

This sequence joins TRBV7-8 and TRBJ2-3; D call uncertain. This CDR3 contains 13 residues. Deletions cut 5 bases from V and 6 bases from J, with 12 bases between. CDR1 is SGHVS and CDR2 is FQNEAQ in the germline V gene. CDR3 in DNA: TGTGCCAGCAGCCCCGCCCCCGGGGATACGCAGTATTTT. Translated: CASSPAPGDTQYF.

A few counts support this clonotype. The chain is built from TRBV6-2 or TRBV6-3 and TRBJ2-7; D is possibly TRBD1 (6 bases). CDR3 length: 13 residues. V was clipped by 2 bases and J by 2 bases, with 7 bases between them. Germline-derived CDR1 and CDR2 are MNHEY and SVGEGT. CDR3 sequence: CASSYGQPYEQYF. The CDR3 region has the DNA TGTGCCAGCAGTTACGGACAGCCCTACGAGCAGTACTTC.

This clonotype was seen only a few times. This rearrangement joins TRBV7-9 to TRBJ1-1, with D perhaps matching TRBD1 (5 bases). V gave up 1 base and J gave up 11 bases, with 20 bases separating them. Germline V gives CDR1 SEHNR, CDR2 FQNEAQ (reference sequence). The length of the CDR3 is 15 residues. CDR3 protein: CASSLVDLQGDRAFF. The CDR3 DNA reads TGTGCCAGCAGCTTAGTTGACCTCCAGGGCGATCGGGCTTTCTTT.

This clonotype was counted between two and nine times. The chain combines TRBV7-8 with TRBJ1-5; no definite D call. The germline V gene has CDR1 SGHVS and CDR2 FQNEAQ. Trimming removed 2 bases from V and 5 bases from J, with 13 bases in between. The CDR3 contains 15 residues. In nucleotides, the CDR3 is TGTGCCAGCAGCTTATTGCTACAGCCTCATCAGCCCCAGCATTTT. It specifies CASSLLLQPHQPQHF.

This clonotype was found a few times. The V and J genes are TRBV3-1 and TRBJ2-5; tentatively, D is TRBD2 (6 bases). The V gene lost 0 bases and the J gene lost 0 bases, with 8 bases spanning the gap. CDR1 and CDR2 from the germline V gene are LGHDT and YNNKEL (reference sequence). The CDR3 sequence is 15 residues long. The CDR3, as DNA: TGTGCCAGCAGCCAAGACTGGGGGGACCAAGAGACCCAGTACTTC. Amino acids: CASSQDWGDQETQYF.

This clonotype occurred a few times. The chain couples TRBV5-1 to TRBJ2-7; D uncertain. V was clipped by 2 bases and J by 2 bases, with 8 bases between them. This CDR3 spans 13 amino acids. Looked up from germline, CDR1 is SGHRS and CDR2 is YFSETQ. The CDR3, as DNA: TGCGCCAGCAGCTTTACACCGACCTACGAGCAGTACTTC. This gives the protein CASSFTPTYEQYF.

This clonotype was picked up a small number of times. The chain has TRBV28 and TRBJ2-7, with D perhaps matching TRBD2 (5 bases). CDR3 length: 14 residues. V shed 2 bases and J shed 3 bases, with 11 bases lying between them. Germline CDR1 MDHEN, CDR2 SYDVKM. CDR3 sequence reads: CASSLAEVNYEQYF. CDR3 bases: TGTGCCAGCAGTTTAGCGGAGGTAAACTACGAGCAGTACTTC.

There are a few counts of this clonotype. The rearrangement links TRBV6-1 to TRBJ2-1; D gene ambiguous. The CDR3 consists of 15 residues. V was shortened by 3 bases and J by 0 bases, with 9 bases between the two germline ends. Germline V gene data show CDR1 as MNHNS and CDR2 as SASEGT. CDR3 loop: CASSEGPNSYNEQFF. The CDR3 bases are TGTGCCAGCAGTGAGGGTCCGAACTCCTACAATGAGCAGTTCTTC.

The rearrangement uses TRBV29-1 and TRBJ2-3; 7 bases are shared with TRBD2. V trimming: 5 bases; J trimming: 2 bases; junction bases outside the gene matches: 7. Germline V lookup: CDR1 SQVTM, CDR2 ANQGSEA. The CDR3 runs 14 residues. In DNA, the CDR3 is TGCAGCGTTACCCGGGGGGACTCCACAGATACGCAGTATTTT. Translation: CSVTRGDSTDTQYF.

The table lists this clonotype with a few counts. V and J are TRBV27 and TRBJ2-3; unclear D gene. This CDR3 is 14 amino acids long. V lost 2 bases, J lost 4 bases, and 10 bases lay in between. Germline lookup yields CDR1 MNHEY and CDR2 SMNVEV (reference sequence). Here the CDR3 reads CASSLTNGADTQYF. CDR3 in DNA: TGTGCCAGCAGTTTAACTAATGGGGCAGATACGCAGTATTTT.

The chain recombines TRBV12-3 or TRBV12-4 with TRBJ2-5; the D gene is possibly TRBD2 (7 bases). CDR3 length equals 18 residues. The CDR3 DNA is TGTACCTTCAGTCCTGGCGCCCTGGGGGGGCTATATTCGGAGACCCAGTACTTC. This encodes CTFSPGALGGLYSETQYF.

V is TRBV6-5 and J is TRBJ2-5, with a weak D call TRBD1 (6 bases). Trimming pared 2 bases from V and 2 bases from J, leaving 9 bases between. CDR3 length: 14 residues. Germline loops: CDR1 MNHEY, CDR2 SVGAGI. CDR3 sequence reads: CASSYRDKQETQYF. The CDR3 DNA reads TGTGCCAGCAGTTACCGGGACAAGCAAGAGACCCAGTACTTC.

This clonotype has just a few counts. This chain links TRBV5-6 with TRBJ2-1; weak D call: TRBD1 (7 bases). The CDR3 sequence is 16 residues long. Trimming took 0 bases from V and 3 from J, leaving 13 bases between them. The germline V gene encodes CDR1 SGHDT and CDR2 YYEEEE. CDR3 nucleotide sequence: TGTGCCAGCAGCTTGGCCGGTCAGGGGGGCTACAATGAGCAGTTCTTC. It yields the protein CASSLAGQGGYNEQFF. Variable domain in full (rest from reference TRBV5-6 and TRBJ2-1): DAGVTQSPTHLIKTRGQQVTLRCSPKSGHDTVSWYQQALGQGPQFIFQYYEEEERQRGNFPDRFSGHQFPNYSSELNVNALLLGDSALYLCASSLAGQGGYNEQFFGPGTRLTVL.

CDR3 sequence reads: CRAEGARVPYEQYF. Written as DNA, the CDR3 is TGCAGAGCAGAAGGAGCCAGGGTTCCCTACGAGCAGTACTTC. The chain links TRBV20-1 to TRBJ2-7; TRBD1 is a possible D gene (5 bases). The CDR3 covers 14 residues. The germline CDR1 and CDR2 sequences are DFQATT and SNEGSKA (reference sequence).

The V call is TRBV5-7, the J call TRBJ2-3; D unclear. TRBV5-7 is noted as an ORF with a role that remains uncertain. The CDR3 is 16 residues long. Trimming stripped 1 base from V and 3 bases from J, with 15 bases between. CDR3 in DNA: TGTGCCAGCAGCTTGATTCGAAGGAAGGCAACAGATACGCAGTATTTT. Translating it yields CASSLIRRKATDTQYF.

A few counts support this clonotype. The chain joins TRBV4-1 to TRBJ2-3; 8 nucleotides agree with TRBD2. The CDR3 runs 17 residues. CDR1 and CDR2 (germline): MGHRA, YSYEKL. V trimming: 0 bases; J trimming: 6 bases; junction bases outside the gene matches: 11. CDR3 sequence reads: CASSQEPSSGSFDTQYF. In nucleotides, the CDR3 is TGCGCCAGCAGCCAAGAACCGTCTAGCGGGTCCTTCGATACGCAGTATTTT.

The J gene is TRBJ2-4, the V gene TRBV12-3 or TRBV12-4; no clear D gene. V gave up 2 bases and J gave up 0 bases, with 23 bases separating them. The CDR3 is made up of 20 amino acids. The CDR3 spells CASSLFQEYTTGLAKNIQYF. CDR3 nucleotides: TGTGCCAGCAGTTTATTTCAAGAGTACACTACCGGGTTAGCCAAAAACATTCAGTACTTC.